The present TCR beta chain was sequenced within a study of cytomegalovirus exposure and HLA in healthy donors. The PCR employed 60 Vbeta primers together with 13 Jbeta primers. The method was immunoSEQ multiplex PCR; TCRdb's version includes in-frame clones alone and lacks a portion of them. The table records roughly 150,000 clones, almost 85% of them present only once. V dropped 4 bases and J dropped 2 bases, with 9 bases sitting between them. This CDR3 region has 13 residues. Per germline, CDR1 MDHEN and CDR2 SYDVKM. The rearrangement joins TRBV28 to TRBJ2-7, with unresolved D. This TCR was sampled from a man under 40 in good health and CMV-seropositive. The sequenced sample consisted of PBMCs. The CDR3 spells CASSSFPAYEQYF. DNA for the CDR3: TGTGCCAGCAGTTCGTTCCCGGCCTACGAGCAGTACTTC.